This TCR beta chain was sequenced for a study of blood T cell repertoires in COVID-19 (dated by TCRdb to about 2020). General notes on the study: Samples from collaborators originated in the United States, Italy and Spain and spanned both the acute and convalescent phases of COVID-19. The material from the prospective study consisted of cDNA or gDNA derived from T cells, B-cell-depleted T cells, or PBMCs. Subjects who had been exposed to COVID-19, were actively infected with it, or had recovered from it provided the deeply sampled blood TCRbeta repertoires that made up the dataset. The repertoires were made available in a free public database intended to serve as a resource for research on the immune response to SARS-CoV-2. Samples were obtained from the ongoing ImmuneRACE study (first 160 participants) and from roughly 1,300 subjects provided by 6 global collaborators. A de-identified subject ID, COVID-19 status, age in years and sex were almost always included in the sample metadata. Where HLA class I and class II types were available, the types were taken from metadata supplied by the sample provider, not from assay-based typing.

TCRbeta CDR3 regions were amplified from genomic DNA using the immunoSEQ Assay, a bias-controlled multiplex PCR. The original pipeline was this. The number of nucleated cells in each sample was estimated by amplification of reference gene primers within the assay. To quantify the absolute abundance of each unique TCRbeta CDR3 rearrangement, sequence reads were collapsed and filtered. For each sample, productive Simpson clonality was calculated by taking the square root of Simpson's diversity index across productive rearrangements. Imported from immuneACCESS, the table was reduced by TCRdb to in-frame sequences with V and J called. These copies leave out some clones; in studies compared against another copy, an unresolved V gene accounts for under half, and the cause of the remainder is not known. V and J calls and clone size are those listed in that table; D and trimming were worked out from the DNA. Recorded for this sample are 150,000 to 200,000 clones; 80% to 90% of them occurred a single time. The ten most abundant clones make up under 15% of the sample.

Broader findings and caveats from the paper: The amount of clinical and demographic metadata varied by source and participant and was provided uncurated.

From cysteine to phenylalanine, the CDR3 is 16 amino acids long. The sequence is cut down to CDR3 DNA, 48 bases in frame from base 1. The germline V end is reduced by 0 bases and the J end by 6 bases; junction bases left unmatched: 12. Sequences SGHRS (CDR1) and YFSETQ (CDR2) are obtained from the germline V gene. Of note for this clone: Its cognate antigen has yet to be identified. Base qualities are not recorded, but no much larger clone differs from it by a single base.

In Seattle, one collaborating source enrolled patients while the infection was active and tracked those patients longitudinally over the course of disease. Each collaborating institution followed its own protocols to collect whole blood in K2EDTA tubes. For TCRbeta analysis, collaborator samples were shipped as frozen whole blood, as isolated PBMCs, or as DNA extracted from either sample type. Sequencing was done on a sample of peripheral blood. The clonotype comes from a woman between 70 and 85 years old with COVID-19, enrolled during active disease. The chain joins TRBV5-1 to TRBJ2-7, with 7 central nucleotides matching TRBD2. The CDR3 amino acid sequence is: CASSLVPSGNPSEQYF. In nucleotide form, the sequence is TGCGCCAGCAGCTTGGTTCCTAGCGGAAACCCCAGCGAGCAGTACTTC.